This T cell receptor beta chain was obtained from a study of shared clonotypes between healthy human individuals. Study as a whole: Researchers assigned three CD4 naive, three CD4 memory, two CD8 naive and one CD8 memory plate to each donor.

What CD8 memory combined were CD45RO+ cells and CCR7-negative CD45RA+ TemRA cells. Assay used: immunoSEQ multiplex PCR; TCRdb lists only in-frame clones, some missing. The sample holds about 110,000 clones, about 63% seen once. The V gene's germline CDR1 is SGHVS and CDR2 FNYEAQ. V was clipped by 0 bases and J by 2 bases, with 20 bases between them. The CDR3 totals 18 residues. A word on this clone: Antigen: not known.

Study-wide points: The sharing of about 5.3% of naive CD4 clonotypes was seen across a handful of donors.

V gene TRBV7-6 combines with J gene TRBJ2-7, with a weak D call TRBD1 (7 bases). The receptor was isolated from a woman in her twenties or thirties in good health. The sequenced sample consisted of memory CD8+ T cells sorted from blood. The sample's subset: CD45RO+ cells pooled with CCR7-negative TemRA cells. In nucleotides, the CDR3 is TGTGCCAGCAGCTTAGCACTAGGCAGGGGGGCCCTACCCTACGAGCAGTACTTC. This codes for CASSLALGRGALPYEQYF.